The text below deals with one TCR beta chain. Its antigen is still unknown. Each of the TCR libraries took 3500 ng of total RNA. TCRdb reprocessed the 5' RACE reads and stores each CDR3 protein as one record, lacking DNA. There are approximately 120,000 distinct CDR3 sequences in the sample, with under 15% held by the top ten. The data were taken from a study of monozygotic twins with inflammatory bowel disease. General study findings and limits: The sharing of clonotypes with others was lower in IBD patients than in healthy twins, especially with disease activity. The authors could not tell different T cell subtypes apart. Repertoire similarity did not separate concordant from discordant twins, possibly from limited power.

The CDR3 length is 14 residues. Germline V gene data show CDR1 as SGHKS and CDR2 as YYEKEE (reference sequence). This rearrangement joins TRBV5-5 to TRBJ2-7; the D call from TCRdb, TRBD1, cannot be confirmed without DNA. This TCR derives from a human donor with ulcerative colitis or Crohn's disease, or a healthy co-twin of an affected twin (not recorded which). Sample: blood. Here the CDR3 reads CASSLAGPPNEQYF.